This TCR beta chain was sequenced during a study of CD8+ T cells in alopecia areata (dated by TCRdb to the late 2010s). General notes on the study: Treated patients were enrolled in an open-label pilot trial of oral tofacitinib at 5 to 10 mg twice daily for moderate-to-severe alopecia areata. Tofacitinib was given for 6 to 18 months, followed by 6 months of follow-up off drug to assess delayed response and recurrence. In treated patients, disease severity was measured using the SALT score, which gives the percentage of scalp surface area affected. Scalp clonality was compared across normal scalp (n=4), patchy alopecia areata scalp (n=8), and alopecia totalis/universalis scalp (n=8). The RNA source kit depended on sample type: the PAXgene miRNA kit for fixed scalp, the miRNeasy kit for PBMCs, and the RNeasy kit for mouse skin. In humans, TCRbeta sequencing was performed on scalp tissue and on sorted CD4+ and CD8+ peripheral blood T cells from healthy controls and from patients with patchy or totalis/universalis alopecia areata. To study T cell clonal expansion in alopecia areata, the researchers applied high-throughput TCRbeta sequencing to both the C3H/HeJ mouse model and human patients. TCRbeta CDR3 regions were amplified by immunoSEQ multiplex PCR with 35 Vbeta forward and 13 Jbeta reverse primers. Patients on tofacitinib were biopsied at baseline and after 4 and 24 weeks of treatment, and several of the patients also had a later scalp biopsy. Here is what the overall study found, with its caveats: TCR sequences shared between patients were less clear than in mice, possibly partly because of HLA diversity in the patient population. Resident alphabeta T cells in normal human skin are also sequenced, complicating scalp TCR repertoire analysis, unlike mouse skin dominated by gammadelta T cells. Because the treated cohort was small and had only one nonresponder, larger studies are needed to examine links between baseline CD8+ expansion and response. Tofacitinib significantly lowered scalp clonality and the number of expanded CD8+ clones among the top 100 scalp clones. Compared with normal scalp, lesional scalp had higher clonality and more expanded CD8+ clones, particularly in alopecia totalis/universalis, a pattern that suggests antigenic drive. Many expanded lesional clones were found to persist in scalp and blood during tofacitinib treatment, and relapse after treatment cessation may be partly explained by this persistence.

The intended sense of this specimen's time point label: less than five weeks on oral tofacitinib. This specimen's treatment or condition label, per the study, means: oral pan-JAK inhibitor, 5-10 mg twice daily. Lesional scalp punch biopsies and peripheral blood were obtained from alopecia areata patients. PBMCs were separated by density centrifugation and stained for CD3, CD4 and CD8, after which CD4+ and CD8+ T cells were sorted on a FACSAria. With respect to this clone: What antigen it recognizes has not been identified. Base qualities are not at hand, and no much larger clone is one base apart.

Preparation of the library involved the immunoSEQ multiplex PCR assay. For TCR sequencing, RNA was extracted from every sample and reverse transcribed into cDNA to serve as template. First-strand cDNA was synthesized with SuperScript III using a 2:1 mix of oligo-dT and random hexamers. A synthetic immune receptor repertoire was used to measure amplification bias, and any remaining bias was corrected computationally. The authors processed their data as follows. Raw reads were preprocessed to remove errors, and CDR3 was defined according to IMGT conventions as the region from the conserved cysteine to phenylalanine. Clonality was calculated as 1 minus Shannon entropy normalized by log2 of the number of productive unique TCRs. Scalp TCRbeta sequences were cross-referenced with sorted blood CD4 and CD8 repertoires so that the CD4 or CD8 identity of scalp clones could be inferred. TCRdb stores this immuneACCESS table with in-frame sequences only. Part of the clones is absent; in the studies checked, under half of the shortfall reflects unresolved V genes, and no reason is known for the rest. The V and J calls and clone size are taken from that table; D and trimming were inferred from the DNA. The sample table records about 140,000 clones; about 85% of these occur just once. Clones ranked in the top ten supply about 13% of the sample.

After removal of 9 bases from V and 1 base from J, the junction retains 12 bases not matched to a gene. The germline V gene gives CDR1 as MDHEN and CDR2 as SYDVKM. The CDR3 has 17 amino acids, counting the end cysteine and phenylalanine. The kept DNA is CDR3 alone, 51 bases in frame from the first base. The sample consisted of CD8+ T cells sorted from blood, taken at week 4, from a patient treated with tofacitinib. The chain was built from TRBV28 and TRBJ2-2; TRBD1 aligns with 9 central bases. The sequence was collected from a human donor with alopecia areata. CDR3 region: CASHIHRTGENTGELFF. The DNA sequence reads TGTGCCAGTCACATACACCGGACAGGGGAGAACACCGGGGAGCTGTTTTTT. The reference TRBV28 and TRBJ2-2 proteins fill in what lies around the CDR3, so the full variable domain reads DVKVTQSSRYLVKRTGEKVFLECVQDMDHENMFWYRQDPGLGLRLIYFSYDVKMKEKGDIPEGYSVSREKKERFSLILESASTNQTSMYLCASHIHRTGENTGELFFGEGSRLTVL.